One and the same sample provided the 10 T cell receptor beta chains below, sequenced in a study of shared clonotypes between healthy human individuals. Clones were sequenced by immunoSEQ multiplex PCR, and TCRdb holds only the in-frame ones, with some missing. The table records 450,000 to 600,000 clones, less than 85% of them present only once. Sequencing used PBMCs. These receptor sequences come from a woman between 35 and 50 years old in good health. Some clones in this sample may be carry-over from other donors' samples.

The chain carries TRBV7-9 and TRBJ2-7; D is undetermined. The germline V gene has CDR1 SEHNR and CDR2 FQNEAQ (reference sequence). The CDR3 has 15 amino acids. V was shortened by 5 bases and J by 3 bases, with 17 bases between the two germline ends. Here the CDR3 DNA reads TGTGCCAGCAGCCCCACTCCTCTGGGAATCTACGAGCAGTACTTC. Encoded protein: CASSPTPLGIYEQYF.

V and J are TRBV5-1 and TRBJ2-7; 10 bases are shared with TRBD1. With V trimmed by 5 bases and J by 3 bases, 5 bases remained unmatched. Germline assignment: CDR1 SGHRS and CDR2 YFSETQ. The CDR3 has 14 residues. This CDR3 is CASRTGTGVYEQYF. The CDR3 DNA follows: TGCGCCAGCAGGACCGGGACAGGGGTCTACGAGCAGTACTTC.

The V and J genes are TRBV6-1 and TRBJ1-5; possible D gene TRBD1, 6 bases. Trimming left V 7 bases short and J 1 base short, with 14 bases between. CDR3 size: 15 residues. CDR1 is MNHNS, CDR2 SASEGT, per germline. CDR3 protein: CASMGASVSNQPQHF. CDR3 nucleotide sequence: TGTGCCAGCATGGGGGCGTCAGTAAGCAATCAGCCCCAGCATTTT.

This rearrangement joins TRBV5-4 to TRBJ1-2; 7 bases are shared with TRBD1. From germline, CDR1 is SGHNT and CDR2 YYREEE (reference sequence). J gave up 1 base and V 3 bases, and 3 bases lay outside the gene matches. The CDR3 loop spans 14 amino acids. Here the CDR3 DNA reads TGTGCCAGCAGCTGGGGACAGAATAACTATGGCTACACCTTC. Translating it yields CASSWGQNNYGYTF.

The sample holds a few counts of this clone. The rearrangement links TRBV7-6 to TRBJ2-7; 9 nucleotides agree with TRBD2. V shed 5 bases and J 5 bases; nucleotides not matched to a gene: 10. CDR3 size: 15 residues. Per germline, CDR1 SGHVS and CDR2 FNYEAQ. DNA for the CDR3: TGTGCCAGCAGCCCCCGTGGTCTAGCGGGAAACGAGCAGTACTTC. Amino acid sequence: CASSPRGLAGNEQYF.

This chain uses TRBV19 with TRBJ1-2; TRBD1 aligns across 7 bases. The germline gives CDR1 LNHDA, CDR2 SQIVND (reference sequence). Trimming removed 3 bases from V and 2 bases from J; junction bases left unmatched: 18. The CDR3 contains 19 residues. CDR3 sequence reads: CASSIPPGQENLQNYGYTF. The DNA of the CDR3 is TGTGCCAGTAGTATCCCCCCTGGACAGGAAAACCTTCAGAACTATGGCTACACCTTC.

This chain links TRBV4-2 with TRBJ2-1; 11 bases align to TRBD2. Germline lookup yields CDR1 LGHNA and CDR2 YNFKEQ. The CDR3 is made up of 16 amino acids. J gave up 10 bases and V 1 base, and 9 bases lay outside the gene matches. CDR3 bases: TGTGCCAGCAGCCAAGCCGGGACTAGCGGTCTTTGGGAGCAGTTCTTC. Translated: CASSQAGTSGLWEQFF.

This chain links TRBV15 with TRBJ2-3; TRBD2 matches at 8 bases. Unmatched junction bases numbered 10, after V lost 3 bases and J lost 5 bases. CDR1 LNHNV and CDR2 YYDKDF come from the germline V gene (reference sequence). The CDR3 is made up of 16 amino acids. Here the CDR3 DNA reads TGTGCCACCAGCAGCGGGACTAGACAAGGCGAAGATACGCAGTATTTT. This sequence encodes CATSSGTRQGEDTQYF.

This chain connects TRBV29-1 to TRBJ1-2, with 10 nucleotides matching TRBD1. After removal of 4 bases from V and 6 bases from J, the junction contained 5 bases not matched to a gene. There are 13 residues in the CDR3. CDR1 and CDR2 (germline): SQVTM, ANQGSEA. The CDR3 DNA reads TGCAGCGTTGTTGGGACAGGGGAGAATGGCTACACCTTC. This sequence encodes CSVVGTGENGYTF.

V usage is TRBV4-2 and J usage is TRBJ2-7; the D gene is possibly TRBD2 (5 bases). The CDR3 runs to 17 residues. The germline V and J ends were trimmed by 4 bases and 0 bases, with 19 bases remaining between them. CDR1 LGHNA and CDR2 YNFKEQ come from the germline V gene. The CDR3 here is CASSPALGADYSYEQYF. The CDR3 DNA is TGTGCCAGCAGCCCGGCGTTGGGAGCCGACTACTCCTACGAGCAGTACTTC.